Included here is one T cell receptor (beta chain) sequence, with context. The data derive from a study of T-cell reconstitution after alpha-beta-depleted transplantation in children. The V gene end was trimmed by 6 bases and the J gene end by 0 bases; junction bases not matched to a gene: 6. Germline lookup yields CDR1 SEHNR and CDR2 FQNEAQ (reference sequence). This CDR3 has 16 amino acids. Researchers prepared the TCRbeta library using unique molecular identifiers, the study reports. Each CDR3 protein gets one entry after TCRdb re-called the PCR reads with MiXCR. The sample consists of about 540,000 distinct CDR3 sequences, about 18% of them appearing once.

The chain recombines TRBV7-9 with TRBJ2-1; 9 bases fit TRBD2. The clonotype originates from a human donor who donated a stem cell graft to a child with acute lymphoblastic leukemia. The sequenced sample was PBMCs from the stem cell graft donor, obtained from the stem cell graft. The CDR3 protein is CASRISGRDSYNEQFF. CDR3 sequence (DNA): TGTGCCAGCAGAATTAGCGGGAGAGACTCCTACAATGAGCAGTTCTTC. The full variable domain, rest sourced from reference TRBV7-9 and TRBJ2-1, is DTGVSQNPRHKITKRGQNVTFRCDPISEHNRLYWYRQTLGQGPEFLTYFQNEAQLEKSRLLSDRFSAERPKGSFSTLEIQRTEQGDSAMYLCASRISGRDSYNEQFFGPGTRLTVL.